This T cell receptor (beta chain) was captured by sequencing in a study of cytomegalovirus exposure and HLA in healthy donors (TCRdb year 2017). With regard to the full study: According to an earlier analysis of 587 of the donors, about 179 million T cells yielded approximately 120 million unique TCR beta sequences and approximately 300 Gb of sequence data. An early release that covered about 600 HLA-typed donors contained around 330 gigabases of sequencing data and roughly 84 million unique TCR sequences. Of the roughly 400 genotyped donors, around 81% fell in the genetic ancestry cluster associated with self-reported Caucasian donors. The study aimed to test whether signatures of past pathogen exposure could be identified by cataloging public T cell receptors. The T cell repertoires of 670 or so subjects were profiled by immunosequencing and related to cytomegalovirus serostatus. A separate validation cohort of roughly 120 different subjects was used in addition to the roughly 670-subject first cohort. The study combined high-throughput TCR immunosequencing, statistical association of individual TCRs with disease status, and machine learning to predict cytomegalovirus infection status. A later analysis re-examined previously published TCR beta repertoires from 600 to 700 donors and added high-resolution HLA genotyping to investigate patterns of TCR occurrence. Rather than drawing on any new phenotypic data, the later analysis identified candidate immune exposures from TCR beta sequences and the way those sequences occurred across donors. In an earlier analysis of 587 of the donors, high-throughput TCR beta sequencing was used to judge whether each TCR beta V gene segment behaved as functional or pseudogenic. Donor age, sex, ethnicity and CMV serostatus were compiled alongside the repertoire data. Genome-wide SNP genotypes for about 60% of the 666 donors were used in a later genetic analysis, which treated that subset as a discovery cohort. Every repertoire in the discovery cohort had been generated on one and the same sequencing platform. Class I and class II HLA loci were covered by the typing at four-digit resolution. Typing coverage differed by locus: A, B, C, DRB1 and DQB1 were typed in roughly 629-630 donors, DQA1 in approximately 520, DPA1 in around 600, and DPB1 in just under 490. Because of strong linkage in the cohort, roughly five DR-DQ haplotypes were treated as single units for association and clustering. Across 398 genotyped donors of the cohort, an average of roughly 230,000 unique TCR beta nucleotide sequences per donor were sequenced, and 15% to 20% of those sequences were non-productive. Broader findings and caveats from the paper: In both the original and validation cohorts, the classifier was reported to diagnose cytomegalovirus status with high specificity and sensitivity. This cohort had only TCR beta chains sequenced, and the lack of alpha or paired-chain data limited which features could be detected. Over 15 rarely observed V segments, including chromosome 9 orphons, were excluded from the earlier analysis of approximately 500 of the donors because counts were too low. The sequencing pipeline was judged likely to have produced a cluster of highly shared sequence variants as a technical artifact. In a later analysis, most CMV-associated TCR beta chains were found to appear HLA-restricted, with HLA associations seemingly driven largely by CMV exposure. Across donors, most TCR sequences were observed very rarely, whereas some public TCRs were present in many individuals. Immune exposure information for the cohort was limited to CMV serostatus. The study listed 164 TCR beta chains as associated with cytomegalovirus. Strong co-occurrence of HLA alleles, especially DR and DQ, made assigning TCR associations to individual alleles difficult. At a false discovery rate of 0.05, a later analysis linked fewer than 20,000 TCR beta sequences to specific HLA alleles. An association between a missense DCLRE1C variant and V-gene and J-gene trimming of TCR beta chains was found in a later genetic analysis and replicated in an independent cohort. Some IMGT-functional V segments, including TRBV6-2 and TRBV6-3, could not be told apart with the 87-base-pair reads, so those segments were excluded. It was suggested by the authors that the approach could potentially be generalized to other disease states and immunological phenotypes. Compared with the roughly 670-donor mean, donors in an Asian-associated ancestry cluster had fewer N-insertions in productive TCRs, according to a later genetic analysis. Presence/absence analyses assumed roughly uniform sequencing depth across donors, an assumption that may not hold. A further reported finding was that TCR beta sequences accurately predicted the HLA-A and HLA-B alleles for most subjects in the first cohort. A later analysis found that HLA-associated TCR beta chains were more clonally expanded and had lower generation probabilities than equally common non-associated chains. Because HLA typing was missing for some donors at each locus, association tests included only the typed subset. Correlated functional status among segregating V segments might be attributable to linkage disequilibrium, but an unknown experimental factor could not be ruled out. A later analysis found that TCR association rates varied across HLA loci, with DRB1 alleles showing the most associated TCRs and HLA-C alleles the fewest. According to a later analysis, parvovirus B19, influenza, CMV and Epstein-Barr virus appeared linked to several top co-occurrence clusters. In an earlier analysis of some 640 of the donors, most TCR beta V segments were observed in productive rearrangements about 90% or about 30% of the time, broadly matching IMGT annotations. In vitro tests confirmed that three of the cytomegalovirus-associated TCR beta chains recognize cytomegalovirus antigens.

This clone has just a few counts. Its antigen is currently not known. The sample holds no much larger clone one base away, and base qualities are not on file. CDR1 and CDR2, looked up from the germline V gene (reference sequence), are SGHNT and YYREEE. The CDR3 holds 15 amino acids from the cysteine to the phenylalanine. Just the 45-base CDR3 DNA is kept, in frame starting at base 1. V is clipped by 4 bases and J by 0 bases, and the sequence between their germline boundaries is 12 bases long. The cohort consisted of 670 or so healthy bone marrow donors. At the time of sampling, every cohort member was nominally healthy, though immune exposures that went unrecorded were likely present. The donor tested CMV seronegative and was one of the 352 seronegative cohort members. Each donor provided a peripheral blood sample, and peripheral blood mononuclear cells were used for TCR beta sequencing. The Qiagen DNeasy Blood Extraction Kit was used to extract genomic DNA from the blood cell samples.

Preparation of the library involved the immunoSEQ multiplex PCR assay. The multiplex PCR relied on a mix of 60 forward primers for TCR Vbeta segments and 13 reverse primers for TCR Jbeta segments. A multiplex PCR assay on genomic DNA amplified the CDR3 region of rearranged TCR beta genes. The amplified TCR beta libraries were sequenced on the Illumina HiSeq System as 87-base-pair reads. Turning to the authors' computational methods: In a later analysis, tens of millions of unique TCR beta chains were counted across the approximately 670 repertoires, and around 11 million of these chains were shared by at least two donors. Raw reads were error-corrected and collapsed into unique sequences with a nearest-neighbor algorithm that merged closely related sequences to remove PCR and sequencing errors. Alignment of CDR3 sequences to IMGT reference sequences was used to assign V, D and J gene segments. Each retained sequence needed at least a six-nucleotide match to both a V gene segment and a J gene segment. A rearrangement counted as productive if the CDR3 had no stop codons and remained in frame with V and J, and every other rearrangement counted as non-productive. CDR3 was defined by IMGT convention, running from the second conserved V-encoded cysteine to the conserved J-encoded phenylalanine. The earlier analysis of roughly 590 of the donors excluded sequences that lacked an unambiguous match to a single V gene segment. An earlier analysis of several hundred of the donors called V segments functional above 56.7% productive rearrangements and segregating when the between-donor standard deviation exceeded 5%. To diagnose cytomegalovirus status from the catalog of TCR beta chain sequences, a statistical classification framework was built. In a later analysis, TCR nucleotide sequences were compared against IMGT/GENE-DB human TR gene sequences so that V and J genes could be assigned. A later analysis assigned CDR3 sequences and most-parsimonious VDJ recombination scenarios with the TCRdist pipeline. A later analysis defined each TCR beta chain by its CDR3 amino acid sequence plus V-gene family, and excluded reads lacking a unique V-gene family. As a way to deal with suspected cross-contamination and a sequencing artifact, a later analysis dropped more than 500 nucleotide sequences that were highly shared and had low generation probability. A later analysis calculated a clonal expansion index for each public chain from normalized within-repertoire ranks of inferred template counts. Generation probabilities in a later analysis came from a VDJ recombination model fitted to out-of-frame rearrangements, and those results were checked against IGoR. In a later analysis, TCR-TCR, TCR-HLA and TCR-CMV co-occurrence was scored with hypergeometric tests, and a repertoire-size bias correction was applied to TCR pairs. A later analysis estimated false discovery rates by permuting HLA or CMV assignments 20 times. In a later analysis, co-occurring TCRs were grouped using DBSCAN, with TCRdist sequence similarity added in when clustering inside HLA-allele-positive subsets. Co-occurrence clustering excluded repertoires with fewer than 30,000 or more than 120,000 public chains, plus five with anomalous nucleotide sharing. TCRdb re-hosts the immuneACCESS table, in-frame sequences only. Its copies lack some clones; in the studies checked, an unresolved V gene accounts for under half of them, and the cause for the rest is not known. V and J calls and clone size follow that table, whereas D and trimming were derived from the DNA. Counted in this sample were 84,000 or so clones; 60% to 80% of them appeared once. The ten most abundant clones make up roughly 2% of the sample.

Recombination linked TRBV5-4 to TRBJ2-3; the D gene is perhaps TRBD1, from 6 matching bases. The clonotype originates from a boy younger than 18 in good health and CMV-seronegative. Sequencing input: PBMCs. The CDR3 in this case is CASSRGGLSTDTQYF. The bases read TGTGCCAGCAGCCGTGGGGGCCTAAGCACAGATACGCAGTATTTT.